Included here is one T cell receptor beta chain sequence, with context. The data stem from a study of shared clonotypes between healthy human individuals. Every immunoSEQ plate was one replicate of a subset's evenly spread DNA. TCRdb's copy holds only in-frame clones and misses some; the assay was immunoSEQ multiplex PCR. The data contain some 2.1 million clones, 90% to 95% of them seen just once; the ten biggest clones take up 0.13%. CDR1 is WNHNN, CDR2 SYGVQD, per germline (reference sequence). This CDR3 is 15 amino acids long. J gave up 2 bases and V 3 bases, and 1 base lay outside the gene matches.

The specimen sequenced was naive CD4+ T cells sorted from blood. Subset of the sample: CD45RA+ positively selected. The receptor comes from a man aged 18 to 29 in good health. The rearrangement uses TRBV10-1 and TRBJ1-2; 12 bases fit TRBD1. The CDR3 here is CASSDGTGGNYGYTF. The DNA for the CDR3 is TGCGCCAGCAGTGACGGGACAGGGGGCAACTATGGCTACACCTTC.